Listed below are T cell receptor beta chains from one sample, sequenced in a study of vaccination and CD4 T cells after COVID-19. These TCRs are of unknown antigen specificity. In TCRdb, the PCR reads were re-called with MiXCR into one record per CDR3 protein. The sample yields 15,000 to 20,000 distinct CDR3 sequences, less than 60% seen once. The sample comprised CD4+ T cells from blood, cultured in vitro. These receptors were obtained from a human donor who had recovered from COVID-19. The CDR3 runs from the conserved cysteine through the conserved F or W. A D gene is named only where the DNA matches it firmly. Clone sizes are given selectively: once, few, many, or a class where the clone is expanded.

d_gene	abundance	v_gene	j_gene	CDR3aa	CDR3nt
.	.	TRBV11-2	TRBJ2-5	CASSLSNNFQETQYF	TGTGCCAGCAGCCTCTCTAACAATTTCCAAGAGACCCAGTACTTC
.	.	TRBV6-2/TRBV6-3	TRBJ2-7	CASSYRVMRTLITPYEQYF	TGTGCCAGCAGTTACAGAGTAATGAGGACGCTTATTACCCCCTACGAGCAGTACTTC
TRBD1	.	TRBV7-9	TRBJ2-1	CASSFRQGEQFF	TGTGCCAGCAGCTTTCGACAGGGTGAGCAGTTCTTC
.	.	TRBV27	TRBJ2-4	CATLLYVAKNIQYF	TGTGCCACTCTTTTGTATGTTGCCAAAAACATTCAGTACTTC
.	few	TRBV20-1	TRBJ1-1	CSAKGMNTEAFF	TGCAGTGCAAAGGGGATGAACACTGAAGCTTTCTTT
.	.	TRBV19	TRBJ1-1	CASSIYGDTEAFF	TGTGCCAGTAGTATTTATGGGGACACTGAAGCTTTCTTT
.	.	TRBV2	TRBJ2-2	CASSAVYTGELFF	TGTGCCAGCAGTGCTGTTTACACCGGGGAGCTGTTTTTT
.	.	TRBV6-1	TRBJ2-7	CASSDGRGPPPYEQYF	TGTGCCAGCAGTGACGGCAGAGGTCCACCCCCATACGAGCAGTACTTC
.	.	TRBV28	TRBJ2-3	CASSFGAGRADTQYF	TGTGCCAGCAGTTTTGGGGCGGGCCGGGCAGATACGCAGTATTTT
TRBD2	.	TRBV20-1	TRBJ2-2	CSARGLAALNTGELFF	TGCAGTGCTAGAGGTCTAGCGGCCTTGAACACCGGGGAGCTGTTTTTT
.	few	TRBV27	TRBJ1-6	CASSPGPASPLHF	TGTGCCAGCAGTCCAGGGCCGGCTTCACCCCTCCACTTT
.	.	TRBV11-3	TRBJ2-5	CASKGGDLSRGTQYF	TGTGCCAGCAAAGGCGGAGACCTTTCAAGAGGGACCCAGTACTTC
.	medium-sized	TRBV6-2/TRBV6-3	TRBJ2-2	CASSPNTGELFF	TGTGCCAGCAGCCCGAACACCGGGGAGCTGTTTTTT
TRBD2	.	TRBV12-3/TRBV12-4	TRBJ2-7	CASSFGGDYEQYF	TGTGCCAGCAGTTTCGGGGGGGACTACGAGCAGTACTTC
.	.	TRBV12-3/TRBV12-4	TRBJ2-7	CASSLVATYEQYF	TGTGCCAGCAGTTTAGTGGCGACTTATGAGCAGTACTTC
.	.	TRBV6-5	TRBJ1-1	CASSYSGGRLNTEAFF	TGTGCCAGCAGTTACTCGGGGGGGCGGCTGAACACTGAAGCTTTCTTT
.	few	TRBV20-1	TRBJ1-2	CSARRGLAGPWGYGYTF	TGCAGTGCTCGTCGAGGTCTGGCTGGACCCTGGGGCTATGGCTACACCTTC
TRBD1	.	TRBV24-1	TRBJ2-1	CATSGGVGDSYYNEQFF	TGTGCCACCAGTGGAGGAGTAGGGGACAGCTATTACAATGAGCAGTTCTTC
.	.	TRBV7-8	TRBJ1-6	CASSLVREFEGPSPLHF	TGTGCCAGCAGCTTAGTGAGAGAATTTGAGGGGCCATCACCCCTCCACTTT
.	.	TRBV27	TRBJ1-2	CASEPRSRLTNYGYTF	TGTGCCAGCGAACCTCGGTCAAGGCTTACTAACTATGGCTACACCTTC
TRBD1	.	TRBV7-2	TRBJ2-5	CASSPGQAAETQYF	TGTGCCAGCAGCCCCGGACAGGCAGCAGAGACCCAGTACTTC
.	.	TRBV29-1	TRBJ1-1	CSVEPQEGGPEAFF	TGCAGCGTTGAACCCCAGGAGGGGGGCCCTGAAGCTTTCTTT
.	.	TRBV5-1	TRBJ1-5	CASSPGGEGRQPQHF	TGCGCCAGCAGCCCCGGGGGAGAGGGCAGGCAGCCCCAGCATTTT
TRBD2	once	TRBV6-1	TRBJ2-3	CASTSGGTDTQYF	TGTGCCAGCACTAGCGGGGGGACTGATACGCAGTATTTT
TRBD2	.	TRBV5-6	TRBJ2-7	CASSLAELAGNLEQYF	TGTGCCAGCAGCTTGGCCGAGCTAGCGGGAAACCTTGAGCAGTACTTC
TRBD1	few	TRBV7-6	TRBJ2-1	CASSRTTGVRQFF	TGTGCCAGCAGCAGAACGACAGGGGTTAGGCAGTTCTTC
TRBD2	.	TRBV20-1	TRBJ2-3	CSARARLAFGTDTQYF	TGCAGTGCTAGAGCTCGACTAGCCTTTGGCACAGATACGCAGTATTTT
TRBD1	once	TRBV18	TRBJ1-2	CASSPGQGRTNYGYTF	TGTGCCAGCTCCCCGGGACAGGGGAGGACTAACTATGGCTACACCTTC